Presented here are 14 T cell receptor beta chains from one specimen sequenced in a study of T cells after yellow fever vaccination. Each CDR3 protein gets one entry after TCRdb re-called the 5' RACE reads with MiXCR. The sample yields 300,000 to 400,000 distinct CDR3 sequences, approximately 11% seen once. Specimen: CD4+ T cells sorted from PBMCs, collected 45 days after the yellow fever booster vaccination. Receptors were obtained from a man aged 18-30 years who received the YFV17D yellow fever vaccine.

The CDR3 bases are TGCGCCAGCAGCTTGACAGGGTCCGTGGATACGCAGTATTTT. This encodes CASSLTGSVDTQYF. V is TRBV5-1 and J is TRBJ2-3; possible D gene TRBD1, 6 bases. The V gene lost 1 base and the J gene lost 6 bases, with 12 bases spanning the gap. The CDR3 contains 14 residues. Germline CDR1 and CDR2: SGHRS and YFSETQ.

This sequence joins TRBV6-5 and TRBJ2-7, with D perhaps TRBD1 (5 bases). CDR3 length equals 14 residues. Per the germline V gene, CDR1 is MNHEY and CDR2 is SVGAGI. The V end lost 0 bases, the J end lost 3 bases, and 9 bases lay between the germline ends. The CDR3 region is CASSYSGRDYEQYF. The CDR3 nucleotides are TGTGCCAGCAGTTACTCCGGCAGGGACTACGAGCAGTACTTC.

A few counts support this clonotype. The chain has TRBV10-3 and TRBJ2-1, with 10 bases lining up with TRBD2. Germline V gives CDR1 ENHRY, CDR2 SYGVKD. CDR3 size: 16 residues. With 6 bases clipped from V and 4 bases from J, the junction kept 9 bases outside the gene matches. The DNA of the CDR3 is TGTGCCATCAGCCGCACTAGCGGGGCCATATACAATGAGCAGTTCTTC. Protein sequence: CAISRTSGAIYNEQFF.

There are a few counts of this clonotype. The rearrangement links TRBV5-5 to TRBJ1-1, with TRBD1 matching over 7 bases. Germline values: CDR1 SGHKS, CDR2 YYEKEE (reference sequence). There are 13 residues in the CDR3. V shed 1 base, J shed 11 bases, and the junction held 8 bases outside the gene matches. CDR3 DNA sequence: TGTGCCAGCAGCTTGAGGCGGGACAGCCTCGCTTTCTTT. It specifies CASSLRRDSLAFF.

This clonotype was detected many times. J is TRBJ1-4 and V is TRBV4-2; TRBD1 might be the D (5 bases). This CDR3 contains 15 residues. CDR1 and CDR2 from the germline V gene are LGHNA and YNFKEQ. V dropped 3 bases and J dropped 2 bases, with 10 bases sitting between them. The CDR3 is CASSHSGTTNEKLFF. The CDR3 region has the DNA TGTGCCAGCAGCCACTCAGGGACGACTAATGAAAAACTGTTTTTT.

This chain links TRBV5-4 with TRBJ2-2; 9 bases agree with TRBD1. The CDR3 loop spans 14 amino acids. Trimming took 7 bases from V and 6 from J; bases not matched to a gene: 7. Germline CDR1 reads SGHNT; CDR2 reads YYREEE (reference sequence). DNA of the CDR3: TGTGCCAGCGGCCGGACAGGGGAGGCCGGGGAGCTGTTTTTT. Its protein is CASGRTGEAGELFF.

The chain uses TRBV24-1 and TRBJ2-3; a possible D gene is TRBD1 (6 bases). The germline V gene encodes CDR1 KGHDR and CDR2 SFDVKD. This CDR3 region has 13 residues. V dropped 3 bases and J dropped 13 bases, with 16 bases sitting between them. CDR3 loop: CATSDDRYSHKYF. The CDR3 region has the DNA TGTGCCACCAGTGATGACAGGTACTCCCACAAGTATTTT.

In its sample, this clonotype was seen a few times. This chain uses TRBV25-1 with TRBJ2-1; D gene ambiguous. Germline lookup yields CDR1 MGHDK and CDR2 SYGVNS. The CDR3 is 15 amino acids. V dropped 4 bases and J dropped 9 bases, with 19 bases sitting between them. In DNA, the CDR3 is TGTGCCAGCAGTGCAGGCCCGGCTAGTGCGAGTGAGCAGTTCTTC. As protein: CASSAGPASASEQFF. The full variable domain, in which reference TRBV25-1 and TRBJ2-1 provide the parts outside the CDR3, is EADIYQTPRYLVIGTGKKITLECSQTMGHDKMYWYQQDPGMELHLIHYSYGVNSTEKGDLSSESTVSRIRTEHFPLTLESARPSHTSQYLCASSAGPASASEQFFGPGTRLTVL.

This clonotype was picked up a small number of times. V and J are TRBV18 and TRBJ1-1; the match to TRBD1 covers 7 bases. The CDR3 consists of 16 residues. V gave up 3 bases and J gave up 2 bases; unmatched junction bases: 9. Germline assignment: CDR1 KGHSH and CDR2 LQKENI. In nucleotides, the CDR3 is TGTGCCAGCTCACCTATTATGGGACAGACAAACACTGAAGCTTTCTTT. It codes for CASSPIMGQTNTEAFF.

This chain connects TRBV9 to TRBJ2-2; 12 nucleotides match TRBD2. CDR1 SGDLS and CDR2 YYNGEE come from the germline V gene. V lost 4 bases, J lost 0 bases, and 13 bases stayed unmatched. The CDR3 extends over 20 amino acids. Here the CDR3 reads CASSQGLAGFPSANTGELFF. The CDR3, as DNA: TGTGCCAGCAGCCAGGGACTAGCGGGTTTTCCATCGGCGAACACCGGGGAGCTGTTTTTT. Supplemented by reference TRBV9 and TRBJ2-2, the full variable domain reads DSGVTQTPKHLITATGQRVTLRCSPRSGDLSVYWYQQSLDQGLQFLIQYYNGEERAKGNILERFSAQQFPDLHSELNLSSLELGDSALYFCASSQGLAGFPSANTGELFFGEGSRLTVL.

The rearrangement joins TRBV11-2 to TRBJ1-2; D ambiguous. Trimming shortened V by 3 bases and J by 7 bases, and 6 bases separated the two germline ends. Germline CDR1 is SGHAT and CDR2 is FQNNGV. There are 11 residues in the CDR3. Written as DNA, the CDR3 is TGTGCCAGCAGCTTCTTTTCTGGCTACACCTTC. Encoded protein: CASSFFSGYTF.

V gene TRBV29-1 combines with J gene TRBJ2-1, with 10 bases lining up with TRBD2. This CDR3 has 15 residues. In germline, CDR1 is SQVTM, CDR2 ANQGSEA. V was pared by 0 bases and J by 6 bases, with 5 bases of the junction left unmatched. For the CDR3, the DNA is TGCAGCGTTGAAGAGAGGCCTAGCGGGGGCAATGAGCAGTTCTTC. It encodes CSVEERPSGGNEQFF.

There are a few counts of this clonotype. The rearrangement links TRBV7-9 to TRBJ1-1; the match to TRBD1 covers 10 bases. CDR1 is SEHNR and CDR2 is FQNEAQ in the germline V gene (reference sequence). The junction had 6 bases not matched to a gene; V was cut back by 4 bases and J by 7 bases. The CDR3 extends over 14 amino acids. The CDR3 sequence is CASSSRTGGDEAFF. The DNA for the CDR3 is TGTGCCAGCAGCTCCCGGACAGGGGGAGATGAAGCTTTCTTT. Looking up the rest from reference TRBV7-9 and TRBJ1-1 gives the full variable domain: DTGVSQNPRHKITKRGQNVTFRCDPISEHNRLYWYRQTLGQGPEFLTYFQNEAQLEKSRLLSDRFSAERPKGSFSTLEIQRTEQGDSAMYLCASSSRTGGDEAFFGQGTRLTVV.

This clonotype was detected only a few times. The V call is TRBV20-1, the J call TRBJ2-5, with TRBD2 matching 7 bases. CDR3 length: 14 amino acids. Losses at the gene ends were 5 bases for V and 2 bases for J; bases not matched to a gene: 8. Germline V gene sequence: CDR1 DFQATT, CDR2 SNEGSKA (reference sequence). CDR3 region: CSARKTAGQETQYF. As DNA, the CDR3 is TGCAGTGCTCGCAAGACAGCGGGGCAAGAGACCCAGTACTTC.